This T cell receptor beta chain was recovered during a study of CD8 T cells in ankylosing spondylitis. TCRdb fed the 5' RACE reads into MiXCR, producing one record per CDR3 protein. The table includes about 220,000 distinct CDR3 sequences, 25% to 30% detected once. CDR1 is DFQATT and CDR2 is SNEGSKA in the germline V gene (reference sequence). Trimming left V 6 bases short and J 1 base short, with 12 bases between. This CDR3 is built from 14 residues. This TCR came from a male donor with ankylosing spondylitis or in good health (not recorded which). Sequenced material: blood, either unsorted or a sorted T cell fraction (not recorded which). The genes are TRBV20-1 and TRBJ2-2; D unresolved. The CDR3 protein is CSAEVPGNTGELFF. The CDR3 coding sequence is TGCAGTGCAGAGGTTCCAGGGAACACCGGGGAGCTGTTTTTT.